These T cell receptor beta chains were read from a single sample in a study of cytomegalovirus exposure and HLA in healthy donors. Assay: immunoSEQ multiplex PCR; the TCRdb copy retains only in-frame clones and omits some. The repertoire includes some 180,000 clones, approximately 78% of them detected once, and 13% to 15% sits in the top ten. The sample consisted of PBMCs. These receptors originate from a woman aged 25 to 45 in good health and CMV-seropositive. CDR3s include the opening cysteine and the closing phenylalanine or tryptophan. The order of the fields is D gene, J gene, clone size, V gene, CDR3 DNA, CDR3 protein. D genes are given only for firm matches. Only some rows state a clone size, as once, few, many or a class for expanded clones.

d_gene: TRBD2; j_gene: TRBJ2-1; abundance: NA; v_gene: TRBV9; CDR3nt: TGTGCCAGCAGCGTAGGACCGGGGCTAGCGGGGCGCGGGAATGAGCAGTTCTTC; CDR3aa: CASSVGPGLAGRGNEQFF
d_gene: TRBD2; j_gene: TRBJ2-1; abundance: NA; v_gene: TRBV6-5; CDR3nt: TGTGCCAGCAGTCGAGCGGGGGGACGCAATGAGCAGTTCTTC; CDR3aa: CASSRAGGRNEQFF
d_gene: NA; j_gene: TRBJ2-3; abundance: NA; v_gene: TRBV28; CDR3nt: TGTGCCAGCAGTTCCCCTACGGGGGTCACAGATACGCAGTATTTT; CDR3aa: CASSSPTGVTDTQYF
d_gene: NA; j_gene: TRBJ1-4; abundance: NA; v_gene: TRBV14; CDR3nt: TGTGCCAGCAGCCAAGGAACCAGGGGCTTCGGTGAAAAACTGTTTTTT; CDR3aa: CASSQGTRGFGEKLFF
d_gene: TRBD1; j_gene: TRBJ2-3; abundance: NA; v_gene: TRBV5-4; CDR3nt: TGTGCCAGCAGCTTGAGGACAGGGGACACGGATACGCAGTATTTT; CDR3aa: CASSLRTGDTDTQYF
d_gene: TRBD1; j_gene: TRBJ1-2; abundance: NA; v_gene: TRBV5-1; CDR3nt: TGCGCCAGCAACACCGGGACAGGGGGATCCATGGGGGGCTACACCTTC; CDR3aa: CASNTGTGGSMGGYTF
d_gene: NA; j_gene: TRBJ2-5; abundance: NA; v_gene: TRBV11-2; CDR3nt: TGTGCCAGCAGCCCCCGAGACAGGTACCAAGAGACCCAGTACTTC; CDR3aa: CASSPRDRYQETQYF
d_gene: TRBD1; j_gene: TRBJ1-4; abundance: NA; v_gene: TRBV5-1; CDR3nt: TGCGCCAGCAGCTTGGGGGGGACAGCTACTAATGAAAAACTGTTTTTT; CDR3aa: CASSLGGTATNEKLFF
d_gene: NA; j_gene: TRBJ1-3; abundance: NA; v_gene: TRBV5-4; CDR3nt: TGTGCCAGTAAACAGGCAGACTCTGGAAACACCATATATTTT; CDR3aa: CASKQADSGNTIYF
d_gene: NA; j_gene: TRBJ2-7; abundance: NA; v_gene: TRBV27; CDR3nt: TGTGCCAGCAGTTTGTCAAGGGGATCCTACGAGCAGTACTTC; CDR3aa: CASSLSRGSYEQYF
d_gene: NA; j_gene: TRBJ2-5; abundance: NA; v_gene: TRBV27; CDR3nt: TGTGCCAGCAGTGCCCGGTACCAAGAGACCCAGTACTTC; CDR3aa: CASSARYQETQYF
d_gene: NA; j_gene: TRBJ1-3; abundance: NA; v_gene: TRBV7-9; CDR3nt: TGTTCCAGCAGCTCCTTGGGGGACTTCGAAGACACCATATATTTT; CDR3aa: CSSSSLGDFEDTIYF
d_gene: TRBD1; j_gene: TRBJ1-2; abundance: NA; v_gene: TRBV6-5; CDR3nt: TGTGCCAGCAGTTTTCAGTGGACAGGGGATTACTATGGCTACACCTTC; CDR3aa: CASSFQWTGDYYGYTF
d_gene: TRBD2; j_gene: TRBJ2-1; abundance: few; v_gene: TRBV11-2; CDR3nt: TGTGCCAGCAGCTTAGTCGCTAGCGGGACTTTCAATGAGCAGTTCTTC; CDR3aa: CASSLVASGTFNEQFF
d_gene: TRBD2; j_gene: TRBJ2-4; abundance: few; v_gene: TRBV4-2; CDR3nt: TGTGCCAGCAGCCAAGCAGGGAGGACTAGCGGGATAAACATTCAGTACTTC; CDR3aa: CASSQAGRTSGINIQYF
d_gene: TRBD1; j_gene: TRBJ1-1; abundance: once; v_gene: TRBV7-6; CDR3nt: TGTGCCAGCAGGCCCTTCGAGGGGGCTAGTGGTACTGAAGCTTTCTTT; CDR3aa: CASRPFEGASGTEAFF
d_gene: NA; j_gene: TRBJ2-7; abundance: NA; v_gene: TRBV27; CDR3nt: TGTGCCAGCGCGGGGATCCTGGACCGTTTCTACGAGCAGTACTTC; CDR3aa: CASAGILDRFYEQYF
d_gene: NA; j_gene: TRBJ2-7; abundance: NA; v_gene: TRBV5-6; CDR3nt: TGTGCCAGCAGCACCCACCCTATTTTGCTATCGGACTACGAGCAGTACTTC; CDR3aa: CASSTHPILLSDYEQYF
d_gene: TRBD2; j_gene: TRBJ2-2; abundance: NA; v_gene: TRBV2; CDR3nt: TGTGCCAGCAGTGCCCTAGCGGGGAGAAACACCGGGGAGCTGTTTTTT; CDR3aa: CASSALAGRNTGELFF
d_gene: TRBD1; j_gene: TRBJ1-1; abundance: NA; v_gene: TRBV19; CDR3nt: TGTGCCAGTACACCGGGACAGGGGTTGAACACTGAAGCTTTCTTT; CDR3aa: CASTPGQGLNTEAFF
d_gene: NA; j_gene: TRBJ2-3; abundance: NA; v_gene: TRBV5-4; CDR3nt: TGTGCCAGCAGCTTGAGGGGAAGCGGGCCCGATACGCAGTATTTT; CDR3aa: CASSLRGSGPDTQYF
d_gene: NA; j_gene: TRBJ1-2; abundance: NA; v_gene: TRBV4-1; CDR3nt: TGCGCCAGCAGCCAAGGGTTGAACAGGCCCTATGGCTACACCTTC; CDR3aa: CASSQGLNRPYGYTF
d_gene: TRBD2; j_gene: TRBJ2-1; abundance: NA; v_gene: TRBV19; CDR3nt: TGTGCCAGTAGTTGGGGGACTAGCGGAAGTAATGAGCAGTTCTTC; CDR3aa: CASSWGTSGSNEQFF
d_gene: TRBD1; j_gene: TRBJ2-3; abundance: once; v_gene: TRBV9; CDR3nt: TGTGCCAGCAGCGCGGAGGGGGGACAGGGGGCAGATACGCAGTATTTT; CDR3aa: CASSAEGGQGADTQYF
d_gene: NA; j_gene: TRBJ2-1; abundance: once; v_gene: TRBV4-1; CDR3nt: TGCGCCAGCAGCCAGGGAGGGGGACTTGCATACAATGAGCAGTTCTTC; CDR3aa: CASSQGGGLAYNEQFF
d_gene: NA; j_gene: TRBJ2-1; abundance: NA; v_gene: TRBV11-2; CDR3nt: TGTGCCAGCAGCTTAGAGGCTGCCCTTCGCAATGAGCAGTTCTTC; CDR3aa: CASSLEAALRNEQFF
d_gene: NA; j_gene: TRBJ2-7; abundance: few; v_gene: TRBV7-9; CDR3nt: TGTGCCAGCAGCTTGGCGCGGGGCCAATACGAGCAGTACTTC; CDR3aa: CASSLARGQYEQYF
d_gene: NA; j_gene: TRBJ1-5; abundance: NA; v_gene: TRBV7-8; CDR3nt: TGTGCCAGCAGTACTCGGGGGAGCAATCAGCCCCAGCATTTT; CDR3aa: CASSTRGSNQPQHF
d_gene: NA; j_gene: TRBJ1-1; abundance: NA; v_gene: TRBV7-2; CDR3nt: TGTGCCAGCAGCTTTGAGGTGAACACTGAAGCTTTCTTT; CDR3aa: CASSFEVNTEAFF
d_gene: TRBD2; j_gene: TRBJ2-1; abundance: NA; v_gene: TRBV4-2; CDR3nt: TGTGCCAGCAGCCAAGATCGGGAGGGGGAAAAGTTCTTC; CDR3aa: CASSQDREGEKFF
d_gene: TRBD2; j_gene: TRBJ2-5; abundance: once; v_gene: TRBV6-5; CDR3nt: TGTGCCAGCAGGCCGGGGGGGGGCCAAGAGACCCAGTACTTC; CDR3aa: CASRPGGGQETQYF
d_gene: NA; j_gene: TRBJ2-7; abundance: NA; v_gene: TRBV5-1; CDR3nt: TGCGCCAGCAGTTCCGGTTACGAGCAGTACTTC; CDR3aa: CASSSGYEQYF
d_gene: NA; j_gene: TRBJ2-7; abundance: NA; v_gene: TRBV4-1; CDR3nt: TGCGCCAGCAGCCAAGTAGGAGGAGACGAGCAGTACTTC; CDR3aa: CASSQVGGDEQYF
d_gene: TRBD1; j_gene: TRBJ1-3; abundance: NA; v_gene: TRBV9; CDR3nt: TGTGCCAGCAGCGAAACCGGGACAGGGGCTGGAAACACCATATATTTT; CDR3aa: CASSETGTGAGNTIYF
d_gene: NA; j_gene: TRBJ2-4; abundance: NA; v_gene: TRBV5-1; CDR3nt: TGCGCCAGCAGTGTAGCCAGCTCCTTAAACATTCAGTACTTC; CDR3aa: CASSVASSLNIQYF
d_gene: NA; j_gene: TRBJ1-6; abundance: NA; v_gene: TRBV2; CDR3nt: TGTGCCTGGATATACGGGGGGGGCCCCGCTAATAATTCACCCCTCCACTTT; CDR3aa: CAWIYGGGPANNSPLHF
d_gene: NA; j_gene: TRBJ1-1; abundance: NA; v_gene: TRBV6-5; CDR3nt: TGTGCCAGCAGTTACGGTTACAGGAACACTGAAGCTTTCTTT; CDR3aa: CASSYGYRNTEAFF
d_gene: NA; j_gene: TRBJ2-5; abundance: NA; v_gene: TRBV29-1; CDR3nt: TGCAGCGTTGAAGGAGTGGCAACAGGGACCCAGTACTTC; CDR3aa: CSVEGVATGTQYF
d_gene: TRBD2; j_gene: TRBJ2-3; abundance: NA; v_gene: TRBV7-2; CDR3nt: TGTGCCAGCAGCTTAGGAGCGGGAGGACCAGATACGCAGTATTTT; CDR3aa: CASSLGAGGPDTQYF
d_gene: TRBD1; j_gene: TRBJ1-4; abundance: NA; v_gene: TRBV5-1; CDR3nt: TGCGCCAGCAGCCGGGGGACAGGGAACAATGAAAAACTGTTTTTT; CDR3aa: CASSRGTGNNEKLFF